This T cell receptor beta chain was captured by sequencing in a study of T cell changes during pregnancy in multiple sclerosis. The assay was immunoSEQ multiplex PCR, and TCRdb's table has in-frame clones only and misses some. The repertoire includes around 75,000 clones, roughly nine tenths of them detected once, and over 0.7% sits in the top ten. CDR1 is SGHTA and CDR2 is FQGNSA in the germline V gene. The V gene lost 1 base and the J gene lost 2 bases, with 23 bases spanning the gap. CDR3 length equals 19 residues. Sequenced here: peripheral blood, sampled in the first trimester of pregnancy. The chain uses TRBV7-2 and TRBJ2-5; D possibly corresponds to TRBD2 (7 bases). The receptor was isolated from a female donor in good health, enrolled as a control in a pregnancy study. The CDR3 loop reads CASSLGLGAGASGQETQYF. The DNA for the CDR3 is TGTGCCAGCAGCTTAGGACTGGGAGCAGGGGCTAGCGGACAAGAGACCCAGTACTTC.